This record looks at one TCR beta chain sequence and its context. Its antigen is undetermined. This record comes from a study of cytomegalovirus exposure and HLA in healthy donors. Whole-study context: Among the 398 genotyped donors, just over 80% were placed in the Caucasian-associated ancestry cluster. Findings of the study overall: The presence/absence work took it that sequencing depth was about the same across donors.

The PCR had 60 Vbeta and 13 Jbeta primers. Some clones are missing from TCRdb's copy, which holds only in-frame ones; the method was immunoSEQ multiplex PCR. Here the sample spans over 200,000 clones, around 80% being singletons. These donors, healthy bone marrow donors, were studied. The CDR3 totals 14 residues. Germline V gene sequence: CDR1 LGHNA, CDR2 YNFKEQ. Deletions cut 1 base from V and 2 bases from J, with 8 bases between. The V and J genes are TRBV4-2 and TRBJ2-5; D is perhaps TRBD1 (5 bases). Material for sequencing was PBMCs. This receptor was identified in a woman aged 60-70 years in good health and CMV-seropositive. The CDR3 DNA sequence: TGTGCCAGCAGCCAAGCGACAGCGCAAGAGACCCAGTACTTC. Its translation is CASSQATAQETQYF.